This TCR beta chain was retrieved from a study of T cell repertoires in cytomegalovirus infection. TCRdb re-derived calls from the reads in MiXCR, one entry per CDR3 protein. The sample lists 150,000 or so distinct CDR3 sequences; 30% to 40% were seen once. This clonotype was seen more than once but under ten times. Its matching antigen is unknown. This CDR3 has 15 amino acids. CDR1 and CDR2 (germline): SGHTA, FQGNSA. Deletions cut 0 bases from V and 1 base from J, with 6 bases between. The sequenced sample was CD8+ T cells from cultured PBMCs, obtained from culture after CMV antigen stimulation. The chain carries TRBV7-2 and TRBJ2-2; TRBD1 is a possible D gene (6 bases). This TCR was recovered from a human donor in good health (CMV status not recorded). Some clones in this sample may be carry-over from other donors' samples. The CDR3 spells CASSLADRNTGELFF. DNA for the CDR3: TGTGCCAGCAGCTTAGCGGACAGGAACACCGGGGAGCTGTTTTTT.